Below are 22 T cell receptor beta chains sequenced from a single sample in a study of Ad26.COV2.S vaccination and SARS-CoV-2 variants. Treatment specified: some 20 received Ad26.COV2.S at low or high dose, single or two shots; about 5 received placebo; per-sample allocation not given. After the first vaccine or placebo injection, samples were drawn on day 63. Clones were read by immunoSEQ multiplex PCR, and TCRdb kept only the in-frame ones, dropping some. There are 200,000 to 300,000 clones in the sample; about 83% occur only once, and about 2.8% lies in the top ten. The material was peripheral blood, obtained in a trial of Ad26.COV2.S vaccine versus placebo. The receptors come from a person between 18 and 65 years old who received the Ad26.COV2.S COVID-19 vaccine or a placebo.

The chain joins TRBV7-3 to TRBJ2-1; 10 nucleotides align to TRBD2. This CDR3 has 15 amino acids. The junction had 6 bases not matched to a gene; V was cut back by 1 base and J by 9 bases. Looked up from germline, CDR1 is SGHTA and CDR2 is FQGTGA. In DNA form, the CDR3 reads TGTGCCAGCAGCTTAATAGCGGGGGGTTCGGGTGAGCAGTTCTTC. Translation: CASSLIAGGSGEQFF. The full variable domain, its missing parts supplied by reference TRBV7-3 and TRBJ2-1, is GAGVSQTPSNKVTEKGKYVELRCDPISGHTALYWYRQSLGQGPEFLIYFQGTGAADDSGLPNDRFFAVRPEGSVSTLKIQRTERGDSAVYLCASSLIAGGSGEQFFGPGTRLTVL.

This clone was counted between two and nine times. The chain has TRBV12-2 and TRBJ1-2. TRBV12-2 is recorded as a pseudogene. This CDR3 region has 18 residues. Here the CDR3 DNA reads TGTGCAAGTCGCTTGCGAAGTAGTGGGAAAGCCTATACATATGGCTACACCTTC. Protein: CASRLRSSGKAYTYGYTF.

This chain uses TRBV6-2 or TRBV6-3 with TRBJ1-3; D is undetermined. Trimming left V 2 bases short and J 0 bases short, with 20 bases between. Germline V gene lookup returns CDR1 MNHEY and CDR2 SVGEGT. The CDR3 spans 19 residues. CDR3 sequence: CASSYERHFSPYSGNTIYF. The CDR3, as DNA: TGTGCCAGCAGTTACGAGCGACATTTTTCACCCTACTCTGGAAACACCATATATTTT.

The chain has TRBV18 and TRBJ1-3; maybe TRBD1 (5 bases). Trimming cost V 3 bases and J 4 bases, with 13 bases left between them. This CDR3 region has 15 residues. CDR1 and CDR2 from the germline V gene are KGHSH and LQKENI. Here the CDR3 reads CASSPQTDKGNTIYF. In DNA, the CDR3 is TGTGCCAGCTCACCCCAGACAGATAAAGGAAACACCATATATTTT. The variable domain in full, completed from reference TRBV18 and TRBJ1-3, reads NAGVMQNPRHLVRRRGQEARLRCSPMKGHSHVYWYRQLPEEGLKFMVYLQKENIIDESGMPKERFSAEFPKEGPSILRIQQVVRGDSAAYFCASSPQTDKGNTIYFGEGSWLTVV.

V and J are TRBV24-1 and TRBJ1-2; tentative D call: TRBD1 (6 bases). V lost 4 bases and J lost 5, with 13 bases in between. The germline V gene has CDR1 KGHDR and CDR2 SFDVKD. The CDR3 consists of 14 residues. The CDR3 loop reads CATSDHDRPYGYTF. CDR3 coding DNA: TGTGCCACCAGTGACCACGACAGGCCTTATGGCTACACCTTC.

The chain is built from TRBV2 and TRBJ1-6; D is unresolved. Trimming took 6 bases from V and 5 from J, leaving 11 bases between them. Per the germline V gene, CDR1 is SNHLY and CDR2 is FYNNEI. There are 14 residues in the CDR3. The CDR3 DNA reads TGTGCCAGCAGCCGAGTCCTACATAATTCACCCCTCCACTTT. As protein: CASSRVLHNSPLHF.

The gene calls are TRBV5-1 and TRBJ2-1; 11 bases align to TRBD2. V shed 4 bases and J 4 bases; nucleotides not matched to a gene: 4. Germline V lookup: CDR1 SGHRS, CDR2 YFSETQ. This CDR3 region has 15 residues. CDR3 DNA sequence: TGCGCCAGCAGCACGACTAGCGGGATATACAATGAGCAGTTCTTC. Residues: CASSTTSGIYNEQFF. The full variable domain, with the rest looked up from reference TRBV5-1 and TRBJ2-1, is KAGVTQTPRYLIKTRGQQVTLSCSPISGHRSVSWYQQTPGQGLQFLFEYFSETQRNKGNFPGRFSGRQFSNSRSEMNVSTLELGDSALYLCASSTTSGIYNEQFFGPGTRLTVL.

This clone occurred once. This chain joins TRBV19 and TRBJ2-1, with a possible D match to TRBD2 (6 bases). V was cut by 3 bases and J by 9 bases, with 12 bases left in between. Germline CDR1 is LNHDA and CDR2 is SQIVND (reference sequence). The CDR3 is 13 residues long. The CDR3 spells CASSMGGVGEQFF. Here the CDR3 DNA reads TGTGCCAGTAGTATGGGCGGGGTTGGTGAGCAGTTCTTC.

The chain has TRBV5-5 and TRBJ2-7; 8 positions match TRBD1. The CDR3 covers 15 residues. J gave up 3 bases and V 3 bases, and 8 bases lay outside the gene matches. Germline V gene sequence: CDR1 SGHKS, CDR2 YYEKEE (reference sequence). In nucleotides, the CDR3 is TGTGCCAGCAGCTGGGTCCGGGACAGGATCTACGAGCAGTACTTC. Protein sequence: CASSWVRDRIYEQYF.

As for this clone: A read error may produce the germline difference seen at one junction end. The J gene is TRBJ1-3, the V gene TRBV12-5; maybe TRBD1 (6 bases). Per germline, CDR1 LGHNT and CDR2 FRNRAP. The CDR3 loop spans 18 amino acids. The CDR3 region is CASGLVLGRGISGSTIYF. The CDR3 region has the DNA TGTGCTAGTGGTTTGGTACTCGGCAGGGGCATCTCTGGAAGCACCATATATTTT.

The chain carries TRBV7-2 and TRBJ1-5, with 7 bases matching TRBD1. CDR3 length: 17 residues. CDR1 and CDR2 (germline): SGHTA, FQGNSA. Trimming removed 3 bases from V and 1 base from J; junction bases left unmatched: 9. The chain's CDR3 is CASSLFNRGGSNQPQHF. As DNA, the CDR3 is TGTGCCAGCAGCTTGTTCAACAGGGGCGGGAGCAATCAGCCCCAGCATTTT. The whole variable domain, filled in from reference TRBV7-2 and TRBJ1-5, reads GAGVSQSPSNKVTEKGKDVELRCDPISGHTALYWYRQSLGQGLEFLIYFQGNSAPDKSGLPSDRFSAERTGGSVSTLTIQRTQQEDSAVYLCASSLFNRGGSNQPQHFGDGTRLSIL.

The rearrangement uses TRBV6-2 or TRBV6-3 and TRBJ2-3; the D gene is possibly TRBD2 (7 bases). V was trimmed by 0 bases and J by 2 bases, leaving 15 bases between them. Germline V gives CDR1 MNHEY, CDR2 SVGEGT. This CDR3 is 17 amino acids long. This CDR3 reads CASSYSKGGGLTDTQYF. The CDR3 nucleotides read TGTGCCAGCAGTTACTCGAAAGGGGGGGGGCTCACAGATACGCAGTATTTT.

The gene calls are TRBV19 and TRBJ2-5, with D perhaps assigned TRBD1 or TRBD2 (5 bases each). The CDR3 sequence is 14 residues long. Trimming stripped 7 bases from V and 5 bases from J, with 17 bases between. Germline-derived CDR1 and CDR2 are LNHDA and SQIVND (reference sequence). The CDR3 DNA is TGTGCCAGTACGGGTCCGGGGCGTAGGGAGACCCAGTACTTC. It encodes CASTGPGRRETQYF. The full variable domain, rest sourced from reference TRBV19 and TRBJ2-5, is DGGITQSPKYLFRKEGQNVTLSCEQNLNHDAMYWYRQDPGQGLRLIYYSQIVNDFQKGDIAEGYSVSREKKESFPLTVTSAQKNPTAFYLCASTGPGRRETQYFGPGTRLLVL.

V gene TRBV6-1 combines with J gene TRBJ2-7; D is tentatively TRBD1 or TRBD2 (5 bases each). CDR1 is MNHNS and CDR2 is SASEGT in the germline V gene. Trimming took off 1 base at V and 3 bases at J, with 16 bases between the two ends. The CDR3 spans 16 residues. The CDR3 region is CASSEVFGGTVYEQYF. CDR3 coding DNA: TGTGCCAGCAGTGAAGTGTTTGGTGGGACGGTCTACGAGCAGTACTTC.

CDR3: CASRVQGDYGYTF. In DNA, the CDR3 is TGTGCCAGCAGAGTACAGGGGGACTATGGCTACACCTTC. The chain has TRBV6-6 and TRBJ1-2; TRBD1 matches 8 bases. Unmatched junction bases numbered 3, after V lost 6 bases and J lost 3 bases. The CDR3 totals 13 residues. The germline V gene has CDR1 MNHNY and CDR2 SVGAGI (reference sequence).

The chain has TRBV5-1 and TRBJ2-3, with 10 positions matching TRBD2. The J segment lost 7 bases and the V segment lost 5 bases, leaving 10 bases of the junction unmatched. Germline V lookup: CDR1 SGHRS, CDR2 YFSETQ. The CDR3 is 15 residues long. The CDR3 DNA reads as TGCGCCAGCAGACTTACTAGCGGGGTGCCTCATACGCAGTATTTT. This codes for CASRLTSGVPHTQYF.

The CDR3 loop is CASSQTAGAFF. The CDR3, as DNA: TGTGCCAGCTCCCAGACGGCTGGGGCTTTCTTT. The rearrangement links TRBV18 to TRBJ1-1; D unresolved. The V end lost 6 bases, the J end lost 11 bases, and 13 bases lay between the germline ends. Germline-derived CDR1 and CDR2 are KGHSH and LQKENI. This CDR3 has 11 residues.

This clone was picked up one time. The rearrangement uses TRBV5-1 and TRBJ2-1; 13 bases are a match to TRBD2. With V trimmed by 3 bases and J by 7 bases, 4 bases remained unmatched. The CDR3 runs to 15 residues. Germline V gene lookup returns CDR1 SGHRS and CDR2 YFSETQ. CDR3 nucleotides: TGCGCCAGCAGCTCCCGGACTAGCGGGAGTAATGAGCAGTTCTTC. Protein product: CASSSRTSGSNEQFF.

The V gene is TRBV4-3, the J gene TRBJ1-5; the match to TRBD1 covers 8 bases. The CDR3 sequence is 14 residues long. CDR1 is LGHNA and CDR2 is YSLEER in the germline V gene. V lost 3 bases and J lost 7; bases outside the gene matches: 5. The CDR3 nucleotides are TGCGCCAGCAGCCAGGACAGGGTCGGCCAGCCCCAGCATTTT. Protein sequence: CASSQDRVGQPQHF.

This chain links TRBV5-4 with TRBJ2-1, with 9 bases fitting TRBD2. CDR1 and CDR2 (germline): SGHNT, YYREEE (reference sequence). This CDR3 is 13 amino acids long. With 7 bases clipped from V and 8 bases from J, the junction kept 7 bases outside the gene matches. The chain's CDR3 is CASLKRGADEQFF. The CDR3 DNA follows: TGTGCCAGCCTCAAGCGGGGGGCCGATGAGCAGTTCTTC. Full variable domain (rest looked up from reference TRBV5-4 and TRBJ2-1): ETGVTQSPTHLIKTRGQQVTLRCSSQSGHNTVSWYQQALGQGPQFIFQYYREEENGRGNFPPRFSGLQFPNYSSELNVNALELDDSALYLCASLKRGADEQFFGPGTRLTVL.

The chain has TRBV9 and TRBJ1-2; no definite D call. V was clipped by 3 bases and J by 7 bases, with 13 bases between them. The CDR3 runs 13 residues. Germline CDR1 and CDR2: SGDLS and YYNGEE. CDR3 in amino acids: CASSASQLGGYTF. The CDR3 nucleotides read TGTGCCAGCAGCGCGAGCCAACTGGGTGGCTACACCTTC.

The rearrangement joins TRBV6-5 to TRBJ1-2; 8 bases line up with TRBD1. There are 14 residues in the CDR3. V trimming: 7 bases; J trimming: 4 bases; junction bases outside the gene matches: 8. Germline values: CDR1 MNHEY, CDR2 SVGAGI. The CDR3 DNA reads TGTGCCAGCATTTCTCGGACAGGGCGCTATGGCTACACCTTC. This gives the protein CASISRTGRYGYTF.